What follows are 32 T cell receptor beta chains derived from one specimen sequenced in a study of CD8 T cells in Susac syndrome. Random hexamers served to reverse transcribe roughly 0.5 to 1 ug RNA. One entry per CDR3 protein results from TCRdb running MiXCR on the immunoSEQ multiplex PCR reads. The sample comprises some 180,000 distinct CDR3 sequences, approximately 94% of which are singletons, and 0.1% rests with the top ten. Sequencing was carried out using CD4+ T cells from PBMCs. Receptors originate from a human donor in good health.

This sequence joins TRBV6-2 or TRBV6-3 and TRBJ2-3; 13 positions agree with TRBD2. The V gene's germline CDR1 is MNHEY and CDR2 SVGEGT. This CDR3 region has 15 residues. The J segment lost 7 bases and the V segment lost 6 bases, leaving 7 bases of the junction unmatched. This CDR3 reads CASSPRLAGGNTQYF. CDR3 sequence (DNA): TGTGCCAGCAGCCCCCGACTAGCGGGGGGTAATACGCAGTATTTT.

The chain couples TRBV5-1 to TRBJ1-1; tentative D call: TRBD1 (5 bases). Germline-derived CDR1 and CDR2 are SGHRS and YFSETQ. The CDR3 has 13 residues. The V end was cut by 4 bases, the J end by 7 bases, with 14 bases between. The CDR3 here is CASSPRDPNEAFF. Written as DNA, the CDR3 is TGCGCCAGCAGCCCTAGGGACCCTAATGAAGCTTTCTTT.

The chain links TRBV5-1 to TRBJ1-1; D call uncertain. The V gene lost 0 bases and the J gene lost 0 bases, with 9 bases spanning the gap. This CDR3 has 15 amino acids. Germline V CDR1 and CDR2: SGHRS, YFSETQ. The CDR3: CASSLEPALNTEAFF. The CDR3 nucleotides read TGCGCCAGCAGCTTGGAACCGGCCTTGAACACTGAAGCTTTCTTT.

The CDR3 is CASSQRWGGNEQFF. The CDR3, as DNA: TGTGCCAGCAGCCAAAGGTGGGGGGGCAATGAGCAGTTCTTC. The V gene is TRBV14, the J gene TRBJ2-1; 7 bases line up with TRBD2. J lost 6 bases, V lost 2 bases, and 4 bases had no gene match. The length of the CDR3 is 14 residues. Per the germline V gene, CDR1 is SGHDN and CDR2 is FVKESK.

The V and J genes are TRBV6-6 and TRBJ1-2; TRBD1 is a possible D gene (5 bases). Germline CDR1 MNHNY, CDR2 SVGAGI (reference sequence). CDR3 length: 14 amino acids. The V and J ends lost 6 bases and 8 bases respectively, with 19 bases between them. As DNA, the CDR3 is TGTGCCAGCAGATACGCTGGGACGCCGTCGGGCTACACCTTC. This codes for CASRYAGTPSGYTF.

This sequence joins TRBV10-3 and TRBJ2-2, with TRBD2 as a possible D gene (5 bases). The V and J ends lost 11 bases and 2 bases respectively, with 15 bases between them. In germline, CDR1 is ENHRY, CDR2 SYGVKD. The CDR3 consists of 14 residues. In nucleotides, the CDR3 is TGTGCCGCCAGGACTTCCCTAAACACCGGGGAGCTGTTTTTT. As protein: CAARTSLNTGELFF.

The gene calls are TRBV5-4 and TRBJ2-7; possible D gene TRBD2, 7 bases. The V gene's germline CDR1 is SGHNT and CDR2 YYREEE (reference sequence). With 4 bases removed from V and 3 bases from J, the gap between germline ends came to 14 bases. This CDR3 comprises 14 residues. The CDR3 protein is CASSRGGSDYEQYF. In DNA form, the CDR3 reads TGTGCCAGCAGCAGGGGGGGGTCAGACTACGAGCAGTACTTC.

V gene TRBV7-2 combines with J gene TRBJ1-6, with D perhaps matching TRBD1 (5 bases). V lost 0 bases and J lost 9, with 18 bases in between. CDR3 size: 17 residues. Per germline, CDR1 SGHTA and CDR2 FQGNSA. In DNA form, the CDR3 reads TGTGCCAGCAGCTTAGCGGACTTCCCGGGAAGGGGTTCACCCCTCCACTTT. Translating gives CASSLADFPGRGSPLHF.

The rearrangement uses TRBV12-3 or TRBV12-4 and TRBJ1-5; no definite D call. The CDR3 spans 15 residues. Between the trimmed V and J ends, which lost 4 bases and 7 bases, there was a span of 17 bases. DNA of the CDR3: TGTGCCAGCAGTTCCCCAGGAGCGTTTCCACAGCCCCAGCATTTT. It translates to CASSSPGAFPQPQHF.

J is TRBJ1-2 and V is TRBV5-8; 8 bases are shared with TRBD1. The CDR3 runs 14 residues. Germline CDR1 and CDR2: SGHTS and YDEGEE. With V trimmed by 8 bases and J by 6 bases, 12 bases remained unmatched. CDR3 DNA: TGTGCCAGTCAAGACAGGGGAGATCGGAATGGCTACACCTTC. Amino acid sequence: CASQDRGDRNGYTF.

The J gene is TRBJ2-1, the V gene TRBV4-3; no clear D gene. The CDR3 runs to 16 residues. V lost 0 bases to trimming and J lost 3 bases, with 12 bases between them. CDR1 is LGHNA and CDR2 is YSLEER in the germline V gene. The CDR3 nucleotides read TGCGCCAGCAGCCAAGATCTAGGTGGATACTACAATGAGCAGTTCTTC. The encoded protein is CASSQDLGGYYNEQFF.

The chain couples TRBV3-1 to TRBJ1-3; D call uncertain. Trimming took 4 bases from V and 1 from J, leaving 11 bases between them. Germline CDR1 is LGHDT and CDR2 is YNNKEL (reference sequence). This CDR3 region has 15 residues. The CDR3 DNA reads TGTGCCAGCAGCCCCGCCACGCGATCTGGAAACACCATATATTTT. Protein sequence: CASSPATRSGNTIYF.

CDR3: CSVAKGWGSSYNEQFF. Written as DNA, the CDR3 is TGCAGCGTTGCAAAAGGCTGGGGGAGCTCCTACAATGAGCAGTTCTTC. The gene calls are TRBV29-1 and TRBJ2-1; TRBD1 or TRBD2 may be the D gene (5 bases each). V was cut by 4 bases and J by 0 bases, with 16 bases left in between. The germline CDR1 and CDR2 sequences are SQVTM and ANQGSEA. This CDR3 region has 16 residues.

The V and J genes are TRBV20-1 and TRBJ2-5; D ambiguous. Germline V gene sequence: CDR1 DFQATT, CDR2 SNEGSKA (reference sequence). Trimming shortened V by 3 bases and J by 5 bases, and 16 bases separated the two germline ends. CDR3 size: 14 residues. The CDR3 reads CSARATVRLETQYF. In DNA form, the CDR3 reads TGCAGTGCTAGGGCTACCGTAAGGTTGGAGACCCAGTACTTC.

This clonotype came up once. The chain carries TRBV2 and TRBJ2-7; D gene unclear. The CDR3 loop spans 13 amino acids. Germline CDR1 SNHLY, CDR2 FYNNEI. The CDR3 region is CASGPLGSYEQCV. DNA of the CDR3: TGTGCCAGCGGACCACTGGGGTCCTACGAGCAGTGCGTC.

The chain links TRBV6-5 to TRBJ1-6; no firm D call. Germline V gene sequence: CDR1 MNHEY, CDR2 SVGAGI. The length of the CDR3 is 15 residues. Trimming stripped 6 bases from V and 7 bases from J, with 16 bases between. CDR3 DNA: TGTGCCAGCAGCCCCACTTGGGTCGGAAATTCACCCCTCCACTTT. Translating gives CASSPTWVGNSPLHF.

The V gene is TRBV5-1, the J gene TRBJ1-1; TRBD1 is a possible D gene (6 bases). This CDR3 comprises 15 residues. Germline V gives CDR1 SGHRS, CDR2 YFSETQ. V was trimmed by 1 base and J by 1 base, leaving 11 bases between them. CDR3 residues: CASSLTGKANTEAFF. DNA of the CDR3: TGCGCCAGCAGCTTGACAGGGAAGGCGAACACTGAAGCTTTCTTT.

This clonotype was recorded once. J is TRBJ2-7 and V is TRBV5-1, with 7 bases aligning to TRBD1. Germline V lookup: CDR1 SGHRS, CDR2 YFSETQ. This CDR3 has 14 residues. V lost 4 bases and J lost 0; bases outside the gene matches: 4. The CDR3 DNA sequence: TGCGCCAGCAGCCCGGACAGGATCTCCTACGAGCAGTACTTC. This codes for CASSPDRISYEQYF. Filled out from reference TRBV5-1 and TRBJ2-7, the complete variable domain reads KAGVTQTPRYLIKTRGQQVTLSCSPISGHRSVSWYQQTPGQGLQFLFEYFSETQRNKGNFPGRFSGRQFSNSRSEMNVSTLELGDSALYLCASSPDRISYEQYFGPGTRLTVT.

This clonotype has only one observation. The genes are TRBV13 and TRBJ1-1; no definite D call. CDR1 and CDR2 from the germline V gene are PRHDT and FYEKMQ (reference sequence). This CDR3 has 13 residues. Trimming cost V 3 bases and J 6 bases, with 11 bases left between them. The CDR3 region is CASSFSSFPEAFF. In nucleotides, the CDR3 is TGTGCCAGCAGCTTCAGTAGTTTCCCTGAAGCTTTCTTT.

The genes are TRBV29-1 and TRBJ2-3; D uncertain. The length of the CDR3 is 11 residues. Germline values: CDR1 SQVTM, CDR2 ANQGSEA. The V gene lost 7 bases and the J gene lost 7 bases, with 12 bases spanning the gap. DNA of the CDR3: TGCAGCGCTGAGGTAAAGAATACGCAGTATTTT. Its translation: CSAEVKNTQYF.

This clonotype was counted between two and nine times. V gene TRBV6-6 combines with J gene TRBJ1-2; D possibly corresponds to TRBD1 (5 bases). Per germline, CDR1 MNHNY and CDR2 SVGAGI (reference sequence). The CDR3 contains 13 residues. V lost 6 bases, J lost 7 bases, and 15 bases lay in between. DNA for the CDR3: TGTGCCAGCAGACTCGAAGGGGTTGGTGGCTACACCTTC. Translation gives CASRLEGVGGYTF.

This rearrangement joins TRBV3-1 to TRBJ1-4; D possibly corresponds to TRBD1 (5 bases). Deletions cut 2 bases from V and 4 bases from J, with 11 bases between. The CDR3 consists of 15 residues. Germline CDR1 is LGHDT and CDR2 is YNNKEL (reference sequence). In nucleotides, the CDR3 is TGTGCCAGCAGCCAACGGGGGACCTTTAATGAAAAACTGTTTTTT. Translation: CASSQRGTFNEKLFF. The variable domain in full, with the rest retrieved from reference TRBV3-1 and TRBJ1-4, is DTAVSQTPKYLVTQMGNDKSIKCEQNLGHDTMYWYKQDSKKFLKIMFSYNNKELIINETVPNRFSPKSPDKAHLNLHINSLELGDSAVYFCASSQRGTFNEKLFFGSGTQLSVL.

DNA of the CDR3: TGTGCCAGCAGTTACTCGATTACGGGCAGCAGCTCCTATAATTCACCCCTCCACTTT. Amino acids: CASSYSITGSSSYNSPLHF. The genes are TRBV6-5 and TRBJ1-6; D not resolved. CDR3 length: 19 residues. V gave up 0 bases and J gave up 0 bases, with 15 bases separating them. Germline values: CDR1 MNHEY, CDR2 SVGAGI.

The V gene is TRBV7-2, the J gene TRBJ1-2, with 7 bases aligning to TRBD1. V was pared by 5 bases and J by 3 bases, with 3 bases of the junction left unmatched. The germline V gene encodes CDR1 SGHTA and CDR2 FQGNSA. The CDR3 consists of 13 residues. The CDR3 loop reads CASSRDRDYGYTF. As DNA, the CDR3 is TGTGCCAGCAGCCGAGACAGGGACTATGGCTACACCTTC.

The chain recombines TRBV6-2 or TRBV6-3 with TRBJ2-1, with 8 bases lining up with TRBD1. This CDR3 contains 15 residues. The V and J ends lost 5 bases and 6 bases, in that order; junction bases with no gene match: 9. Germline V gives CDR1 MNHEY, CDR2 SVGEGT. The CDR3 DNA follows: TGTGCCAGCAGTGGCGGAACAGGGGGAGGCAATGAGCAGTTCTTC. Amino acids: CASSGGTGGGNEQFF.

The chain employs TRBV3-1 and TRBJ1-2, with D hard to call. Trimming removed 0 bases from V and 4 bases from J, with 12 bases in between. The germline gives CDR1 LGHDT, CDR2 YNNKEL (reference sequence). The CDR3 has 15 amino acids. CDR3: CASSQDPRTVYGYTF. The CDR3 nucleotides are TGTGCCAGCAGCCAAGATCCCAGGACGGTCTATGGCTACACCTTC.

The chain combines TRBV9 with TRBJ2-1, with TRBD2 matching over 15 bases. Per germline, CDR1 SGDLS and CDR2 YYNGEE. Trimming took 4 bases from V and 7 from J; bases not matched to a gene: 12. The CDR3 runs to 18 residues. The CDR3 coding sequence is TGTGCCAGCAGCTATGGACTAGCGGGGGGGCACTTTTGGAATGAGCAGTTCTTC. It specifies CASSYGLAGGHFWNEQFF.

This clonotype appeared a few times. The chain joins TRBV6-1 to TRBJ1-6; the D is unclear. Germline V gives CDR1 MNHNS, CDR2 SASEGT. The CDR3 loop spans 14 amino acids. The germline V and J ends were trimmed by 6 bases and 7 bases, with 13 bases remaining between them. This CDR3 is CASSVGSGNSPLHF. For the CDR3, the DNA is TGTGCCAGCAGCGTTGGGAGTGGCAATTCACCCCTCCACTTT.

The rearrangement uses TRBV7-2 and TRBJ2-1, with TRBD2 as a possible D gene (7 bases). This CDR3 region has 15 residues. The germline V and J ends were trimmed by 2 bases and 7 bases, with 15 bases remaining between them. Germline values: CDR1 SGHTA, CDR2 FQGNSA. For the CDR3, the DNA is TGTGCCAGCAGCTTATCGGGGGGCGGATCGAATGAGCAGTTCTTC. This gives the protein CASSLSGGGSNEQFF. Filled out from reference TRBV7-2 and TRBJ2-1, the complete variable domain reads GAGVSQSPSNKVTEKGKDVELRCDPISGHTALYWYRQSLGQGLEFLIYFQGNSAPDKSGLPSDRFSAERTGGSVSTLTIQRTQQEDSAVYLCASSLSGGGSNEQFFGPGTRLTVL.

Note on this clonotype: Since no conserved phenylalanine or tryptophan closes the CDR3, a read error is the likely cause. The chain is built from TRBV5-1 and TRBJ2-5; maybe TRBD2 (6 bases). V was trimmed by 1 base and J by 5 bases, leaving 6 bases between them. The CDR3 contains 12 residues. Germline lookup yields CDR1 SGHRS and CDR2 YFSETQ. The CDR3 DNA reads as TGCGCCAGCAGCTTGCGGGAGGAGACCCAGTACCTC. Translating gives CASSLREETQYL.

This chain connects TRBV7-2 to TRBJ2-5; D is possibly TRBD2 (6 bases). The CDR3 runs to 14 residues. From germline, CDR1 is SGHTA and CDR2 FQGNSA. V lost 3 bases to trimming and J lost 5 bases, with 13 bases between them. The chain's CDR3 is CASSLGGAWETQYF. CDR3 nucleotide sequence: TGTGCCAGCAGCTTGGGGGGTGCCTGGGAGACCCAGTACTTC. Looking up the rest from reference TRBV7-2 and TRBJ2-5 gives the full variable domain: GAGVSQSPSNKVTEKGKDVELRCDPISGHTALYWYRQSLGQGLEFLIYFQGNSAPDKSGLPSDRFSAERTGGSVSTLTIQRTQQEDSAVYLCASSLGGAWETQYFGPGTRLLVL.

The gene calls are TRBV5-5 and TRBJ2-2, with D hard to call. V lost 3 bases to trimming and J lost 5 bases, with 5 bases between them. This CDR3 is built from 12 residues. Germline V gives CDR1 SGHKS, CDR2 YYEKEE (reference sequence). The DNA for the CDR3 is TGTGCCAGCAGCTCCCATACCGGGGAGCTGTTTTTT. It is translated as CASSSHTGELFF.